These 8 T cell receptor beta chains share one sample of origin, sequenced in a study of cytomegalovirus exposure and HLA in healthy donors. The PCR used 60 Vbeta and 13 Jbeta primers. Assay used: immunoSEQ multiplex PCR; TCRdb lists only in-frame clones, some missing. The sample yields 120,000 to 150,000 clones, 64% seen once. The material sequenced was PBMCs. The receptor set was obtained from a woman aged 25-40 years in good health and CMV-seropositive.

The chain uses TRBV19 and TRBJ1-5, with 7 bases that match TRBD1. The end of the DNA fits TRBJ2-3 better, so the J call may be wrong. Per germline, CDR1 LNHDA and CDR2 SQIVND (reference sequence). The CDR3 runs 15 residues. CDR3: CASSNHGQVGQPQYF. In nucleotides, the CDR3 is TGTGCCAGTAGTAACCACGGACAGGTCGGTCAGCCCCAGTATTTT.

V usage is TRBV19 and J usage is TRBJ2-5, with 8 bases aligning to TRBD1. The J call may be incorrect, as the DNA end agrees better with TRBJ2-7. The CDR3 extends over 16 amino acids. Germline V gives CDR1 LNHDA, CDR2 SQIVND (reference sequence). CDR3 coding DNA: TGTGCCAGTAGTCACCTATCGACAGGGGAAAACTACGAGCAGTACTTC. Translated, it gives CASSHLSTGENYEQYF.

This chain links TRBV28 with TRBJ2-6; 7 nucleotides align to TRBD2. The trim removed 5 bases at V and 10 bases at J, leaving 8 bases unmatched. Germline V gives CDR1 MDHEN, CDR2 SYDVKM. The CDR3 has 14 residues. CDR3 region: CASSMASGGNVLTF. In DNA, the CDR3 is TGTGCCAGCAGTATGGCCTCGGGGGGTAACGTCCTGACTTTC.

The chain uses TRBV10-2 and TRBJ2-5; TRBD1 matches 9 bases. With the DNA end fitting TRBJ2-7 better, the J assignment may be wrong. This CDR3 region has 16 residues. CDR1 and CDR2 from the germline V gene are WSHSY and SAAADI. DNA of the CDR3: TGCGCCAGCAGTAGAGGGACAGGGACGGGAGCCTACGAGCAGTACTTC. Protein product: CASSRGTGTGAYEQYF.

The gene calls are TRBV4-1 and TRBJ2-1, with 9 bases lining up with TRBD2. The CDR3 extends over 16 amino acids. The ends lost 0 bases at V and 5 bases at J; junction bases unmatched: 5. Germline V gene lookup returns CDR1 MGHRA and CDR2 YSYEKL. CDR3 region: CASSQDAGGPNNEQFF. For the CDR3, the DNA is TGCGCCAGCAGCCAAGATGCGGGGGGGCCAAACAATGAGCAGTTCTTC.

The chain has TRBV13 and TRBJ2-3, with 8 positions matching TRBD2. This CDR3 contains 15 residues. Germline trimming cut 5 bases from V and 5 bases from J; bases unmatched to any gene: 9. The germline V gene has CDR1 PRHDT and CDR2 FYEKMQ (reference sequence). The CDR3 is CASSLLAGSGDTQYF. CDR3 sequence (DNA): TGTGCCAGCAGCCTCTTAGCGGGGTCAGGAGATACGCAGTATTTT. Full variable domain (remainder filled in from reference TRBV13 and TRBJ2-3): AAGVIQSPRHLIKEKRETATLKCYPIPRHDTVYWYQQGPGQDPQFLISFYEKMQSDKGSIPDRFSAQQFSDYHSELNMSSLELGDSALYFCASSLLAGSGDTQYFGPGTRLTVL.

The chain recombines TRBV6-5 with TRBJ1-4; D remains ambiguous. The CDR3 runs to 14 residues. The germline V gene encodes CDR1 MNHEY and CDR2 SVGAGI. V was shortened by 8 bases and J by 4 bases, with 14 bases between the two germline ends. The CDR3 coding sequence is TGTGCCAGCGCCCCGTGGGCCCTTAATGAAAAACTGTTTTTT. As protein: CASAPWALNEKLFF.

This clone has only one observation. V and J are TRBV15 and TRBJ1-4; 8 nucleotides agree with TRBD1. Germline loops: CDR1 LNHNV, CDR2 YYDKDF (reference sequence). The ends lost 3 bases at V and 7 bases at J; junction bases unmatched: 10. This CDR3 contains 16 residues. CDR3 in amino acids: CATSRAQGQGAEKLFF. DNA of the CDR3: TGTGCCACCAGCAGGGCCCAAGGGCAGGGGGCTGAAAAACTGTTTTTT.